The rows below give T cell receptor beta chains drawn from one sample of a study of T cell responses to AZD1222 COVID-19 vaccine. This table comes from immunoSEQ multiplex PCR, and its TCRdb copy is limited to in-frame clones, with some not included. Of approximately 50,000 clones in the sample, 65% to 90% were seen once. The input for sequencing was peripheral blood, taken 28 days after the second AZD1222 dose. Receptor source: an adult who received the AZD1222 COVID-19 vaccine. Each CDR3 is given with its conserved first and last residue. The order of the fields is D gene, J gene, V gene, clone size, CDR3 DNA, CDR3 protein. D genes are given only for firm matches. Clone sizes are given selectively: once, few, many, or a class where the clone is expanded.

d_call: TRBD2; j_call: TRBJ2-1; v_call: TRBV7-2; clone_size: -; cdr3_nt: TGTGCCAGCAGCCCGGGGACTAGCGGGATCTTCGACAATGAGCAGTTCTTC; cdr3_aa: CASSPGTSGIFDNEQFF
d_call: -; j_call: TRBJ1-3; v_call: TRBV6-5; clone_size: -; cdr3_nt: TGTGCCAGCAGTCGCAGTACATCCTCTGGAAACACCATATATTTT; cdr3_aa: CASSRSTSSGNTIYF
d_call: -; j_call: TRBJ2-2; v_call: TRBV7-7; clone_size: -; cdr3_nt: TGTGCCAGCAGCCCGGGACTCCGGGGGGAGCTGTTTTTT; cdr3_aa: CASSPGLRGELFF
d_call: -; j_call: TRBJ1-5; v_call: TRBV2; clone_size: -; cdr3_nt: TGTGCCAGCAGACGCGGAACAATCGGCAATCAGCCCCAGCATTTT; cdr3_aa: CASRRGTIGNQPQHF
d_call: TRBD2; j_call: TRBJ2-7; v_call: TRBV7-2; clone_size: -; cdr3_nt: TGTGCCAGCAGTCCCGTCCTAGCGGGAGGGGGTGTCCACGAGCAGTACTTC; cdr3_aa: CASSPVLAGGGVHEQYF
d_call: TRBD1; j_call: TRBJ2-7; v_call: TRBV7-7; clone_size: -; cdr3_nt: TGTGCCAGCAGCCCCGGACAGGGACGGTACGAGCAGTACTTC; cdr3_aa: CASSPGQGRYEQYF
d_call: -; j_call: TRBJ1-3; v_call: TRBV19; clone_size: -; cdr3_nt: TGTGCCAGTAGTATAGGAAAAGGGGTTGTCGCTGGAAACACCATATATTTT; cdr3_aa: CASSIGKGVVAGNTIYF
d_call: TRBD2; j_call: TRBJ2-2; v_call: TRBV11-2; clone_size: -; cdr3_nt: TGTGCCAGCAGCCCGATTAGCGGGAAGGGGGCCGGGGAGCTGTTTTTT; cdr3_aa: CASSPISGKGAGELFF
d_call: -; j_call: TRBJ2-2; v_call: TRBV6-5; clone_size: -; cdr3_nt: TGTGCCAGCAGAAACACCGGGGAGCTGTTTTTT; cdr3_aa: CASRNTGELFF
d_call: TRBD2; j_call: TRBJ2-3; v_call: TRBV5-1; clone_size: few; cdr3_nt: TGCGCCAGCAGCTCGACTAGCGGGAGAGTTAGCACAGATACGCAGTATTTT; cdr3_aa: CASSSTSGRVSTDTQYF
d_call: TRBD2; j_call: TRBJ2-5; v_call: TRBV5-6; clone_size: -; cdr3_nt: TGTGCCAGCAGCTTGCGACTAGCGGATATCCAAGAGACCCAGTACTTC; cdr3_aa: CASSLRLADIQETQYF
d_call: -; j_call: TRBJ2-6; v_call: TRBV24-1; clone_size: -; cdr3_nt: TGTGCCACCAGTGAAACCAAAGGAGGGATCGGGGCCAACGTCCTGACTTTC; cdr3_aa: CATSETKGGIGANVLTF
d_call: TRBD2; j_call: TRBJ2-7; v_call: TRBV28; clone_size: -; cdr3_nt: TGTGCCAGCAGATCAGAGACTAGCGGATCCTACGAGCAGTACTTC; cdr3_aa: CASRSETSGSYEQYF
d_call: -; j_call: TRBJ1-6; v_call: TRBV7-3; clone_size: few; cdr3_nt: TGTGCCAGCAGCTTAGAAGGAACCATATCACCCCTCCACTTT; cdr3_aa: CASSLEGTISPLHF
d_call: TRBD2; j_call: TRBJ2-1; v_call: TRBV4-3; clone_size: few; cdr3_nt: TGCGCCAGCAGCCAAGAAACTAGCGGCTCCTACAATGAGCAGTTCTTC; cdr3_aa: CASSQETSGSYNEQFF
d_call: -; j_call: TRBJ1-1; v_call: TRBV5-5; clone_size: -; cdr3_nt: TGTGCCAGCAGCTTAATCGGGTTGGACACTGAAGCTTTCTTT; cdr3_aa: CASSLIGLDTEAFF
d_call: TRBD2; j_call: TRBJ2-7; v_call: TRBV18; clone_size: -; cdr3_nt: TGTGCCAGCTCGCTAGGATTTACTAGCGGGAGGGCCGGGGAGCAGTACTTC; cdr3_aa: CASSLGFTSGRAGEQYF